Listed here are 29 T cell receptor beta chains from one sample, sequenced in a study of blood T cell repertoires in COVID-19. Here immunoSEQ multiplex PCR was the method, and the copy in TCRdb shows in-frame clones only, minus some. The table has roughly 250,000 clones, approximately 85% seen once. Sequencing used PBMCs or T cells enriched from blood (not recorded which). Receptors were obtained from a woman between 45 and 60 years old who had recovered from COVID-19.

The chain joins TRBV15 to TRBJ2-2; D might be TRBD2 (5 bases). Between the trimmed V and J ends, which lost 5 bases and 5 bases, there was a span of 6 bases. The germline V gene has CDR1 LNHNV and CDR2 YYDKDF (reference sequence). The CDR3 totals 12 residues. DNA of the CDR3: TGTGCCACCAGCGGCGGGACCGGGGAGCTGTTTTTT. Protein product: CATSGGTGELFF.

The table lists this clone with a count of one. The chain uses TRBV7-2 and TRBJ1-2; no definite D call. V was trimmed by 10 bases and J by 3 bases, leaving 18 bases between them. Per germline, CDR1 SGHTA and CDR2 FQGNSA. The CDR3 extends over 14 amino acids. The CDR3 sequence: CANPQVRGDYGYTF. CDR3 coding DNA: TGTGCCAACCCCCAAGTGCGAGGAGACTATGGCTACACCTTC. Full variable domain (missing parts from reference TRBV7-2 and TRBJ1-2): GAGVSQSPSNKVTEKGKDVELRCDPISGHTALYWYRQSLGQGLEFLIYFQGNSAPDKSGLPSDRFSAERTGGSVSTLTIQRTQQEDSAVYLCANPQVRGDYGYTFGSGTRLTVV.

This chain links TRBV28 with TRBJ2-7; D may be TRBD1 (6 bases). Trimming shortened V by 2 bases and J by 3 bases, and 11 bases separated the two germline ends. Germline V gene sequence: CDR1 MDHEN, CDR2 SYDVKM. The CDR3 has 14 residues. CDR3 in DNA: TGTGCCAGCAGTTTAGGACAGATGTACTACGAGCAGTACTTC. It translates to CASSLGQMYYEQYF.

This rearrangement joins TRBV6-5 to TRBJ2-1; weak D call: TRBD1 (5 bases). This CDR3 contains 14 residues. The germline V and J ends were trimmed by 8 bases and 2 bases, with 13 bases remaining between them. CDR1 MNHEY and CDR2 SVGAGI come from the germline V gene. DNA of the CDR3: TGTGCCAGCCTCAAGGGGCCCGCCTACAATGAGCAGTTCTTC. Protein sequence: CASLKGPAYNEQFF.

The table lists this clone with a few counts. The genes are TRBV29-1 and TRBJ2-1; 9 bases agree with TRBD2. The V segment lost 3 bases and the J segment 6 bases; nucleotides outside the gene matches: 12. This CDR3 contains 16 residues. Germline CDR1 SQVTM, CDR2 ANQGSEA. Here the CDR3 reads CSVDRPGTSFGNEQFF. The CDR3 region has the DNA TGCAGCGTTGACCGTCCCGGGACTAGCTTCGGCAATGAGCAGTTCTTC.

The chain is built from TRBV12-5 and TRBJ1-2; 7 bases are shared with TRBD1. V gave up 5 bases and J gave up 2 bases; unmatched junction bases: 5. The germline V gene has CDR1 LGHNT and CDR2 FRNRAP. The CDR3 has 14 amino acids. CDR3 sequence (DNA): TGTGCTAGTGGTACCCGGACAGGAAACTATGGCTACACCTTC. Its translation is CASGTRTGNYGYTF. Combining the CDR3 with reference TRBV12-5 and TRBJ1-2 gives the whole variable domain DARVTQTPRHKVTEMGQEVTMRCQPILGHNTVFWYRQTMMQGLELLAYFRNRAPLDDSGMPKDRFSAEMPDATLATLKIQPSEPRDSAVYFCASGTRTGNYGYTFGSGTRLTVV.

This clone appeared once. The chain uses TRBV11-2 and TRBJ2-1, with a tentative D call TRBD2 (6 bases). Trimming shortened V by 5 bases and J by 12 bases, and 17 bases separated the two germline ends. The germline V gene has CDR1 SGHAT and CDR2 FQNNGV. The CDR3 runs to 13 residues. The DNA for the CDR3 is TGTGCCAGCAGCACTCCCGGGAGTTCGGGGCAGTTCTTC. Its translation: CASSTPGSSGQFF.

V is TRBV7-9 and J is TRBJ2-7; D unclear. Per germline, CDR1 SEHNR and CDR2 FQNEAQ (reference sequence). V was cut by 6 bases and J by 5 bases, with 17 bases left in between. This CDR3 has 14 amino acids. CDR3 residues: CASSYYRVVDEQYF. The DNA of the CDR3 is TGTGCCAGCAGTTACTACCGGGTAGTGGACGAGCAGTACTTC.

This clone was counted a few times. The gene calls are TRBV5-1 and TRBJ1-2; 9 bases fit TRBD1. CDR1 SGHRS and CDR2 YFSETQ come from the germline V gene. The CDR3 loop spans 16 amino acids. The V and J ends lost 0 bases and 8 bases, in that order; junction bases with no gene match: 11. CDR3 DNA: TGCGCCAGCAGCTTGGAATCTCCGGACAGGGGTCGGGGCTACACCTTC. It encodes CASSLESPDRGRGYTF.

The chain carries TRBV14 and TRBJ1-6, with D perhaps TRBD1 (5 bases). The CDR3 has 16 residues. Germline CDR1 is SGHDN and CDR2 is FVKESK. Trimming cost V 0 bases and J 2 bases, with 8 bases left between them. This chain's CDR3 is CASSQDSGAYNSPLHF. The DNA of the CDR3 is TGTGCCAGCAGCCAAGACTCGGGGGCCTATAATTCACCCCTCCACTTT.

V gene TRBV19 combines with J gene TRBJ1-5, with 7 bases fitting TRBD1. Unmatched junction bases numbered 19, after V lost 1 base and J lost 1 base. This CDR3 is 21 amino acids long. Germline CDR1 and CDR2: LNHDA and SQIVND (reference sequence). CDR3 residues: CASSIVSPRQGTVLSNQPQHF. DNA of the CDR3: TGTGCCAGTAGTATAGTGTCCCCTCGACAGGGAACGGTATTGAGCAATCAGCCCCAGCATTTT.

This chain uses TRBV7-6 with TRBJ1-2; the D gene is possibly TRBD1 (6 bases). Germline values: CDR1 SGHVS, CDR2 FNYEAQ. Trimming took off 2 bases at V and 5 bases at J, with 15 bases between the two ends. The CDR3 is 15 residues long. The CDR3 coding sequence is TGTGCCAGCAGCTTATACCAGGGGCCCCAGTATGGCTACACCTTC. As protein: CASSLYQGPQYGYTF. Using reference TRBV7-6 and TRBJ1-2 for the parts outside the CDR3, the full variable domain is GAGVSQSPRYKVTKRGQDVALRCDPISGHVSLYWYRQALGQGPEFLTYFNYEAQQDKSGLPNDRFSAERPEGSISTLTIQRTEQRDSAMYRCASSLYQGPQYGYTFGSGTRLTVV.

The rearrangement links TRBV19 to TRBJ2-7; 11 bases are a match to TRBD2. Trimming removed 1 base from V and 3 bases from J; junction bases left unmatched: 2. The CDR3 loop spans 15 amino acids. CDR1 and CDR2 (germline): LNHDA, SQIVND (reference sequence). The CDR3 here is CASSIAGTSGYEQYF. As DNA, the CDR3 is TGTGCCAGTAGTATAGCGGGGACTAGCGGCTACGAGCAGTACTTC.

This sequence joins TRBV7-9 and TRBJ2-1, with 8 positions matching TRBD2. The trim removed 6 bases at V and 3 bases at J, leaving 13 bases unmatched. This CDR3 is built from 17 residues. Germline lookup yields CDR1 SEHNR and CDR2 FQNEAQ (reference sequence). Here the CDR3 reads CASRAGLEKTFYNEQFF. The CDR3, as DNA: TGTGCCAGCAGAGCGGGACTAGAAAAGACATTCTACAATGAGCAGTTCTTC.

The chain carries TRBV5-1 and TRBJ1-2, with D perhaps matching TRBD1 (5 bases). The CDR3 sequence is 14 residues long. V shed 4 bases and J shed 4 bases, with 14 bases lying between them. Germline lookup yields CDR1 SGHRS and CDR2 YFSETQ. The CDR3: CASSTTDSIYGYTF. The CDR3 DNA reads as TGCGCCAGCAGCACAACCGACAGCATCTATGGCTACACCTTC. Looking up the rest from reference TRBV5-1 and TRBJ1-2 gives the full variable domain: KAGVTQTPRYLIKTRGQQVTLSCSPISGHRSVSWYQQTPGQGLQFLFEYFSETQRNKGNFPGRFSGRQFSNSRSEMNVSTLELGDSALYLCASSTTDSIYGYTFGSGTRLTVV.

This clone was picked up one time. CDR3 DNA sequence: TGTGCCAGCAGTTTATCGGGAGGGCCCCATGAGCAGTTCTTC. Translating gives CASSLSGGPHEQFF. The V call is TRBV28, the J call TRBJ2-1, with TRBD2 identical over 8 bases. V dropped 1 base and J dropped 8; count of bases not matched to a gene: 4. The CDR3 is made up of 14 amino acids. The germline V gene has CDR1 MDHEN and CDR2 SYDVKM.

The rearrangement uses TRBV2 and TRBJ2-5; 7 bases are shared with TRBD1. This CDR3 contains 13 residues. Per germline, CDR1 SNHLY and CDR2 FYNNEI. The trim removed 5 bases at V and 4 bases at J, leaving 4 bases unmatched. The CDR3: CASSQTGTETQYF. For the CDR3, the DNA is TGTGCCAGCAGTCAGACAGGGACAGAGACCCAGTACTTC.

The chain couples TRBV18 to TRBJ1-2, with 7 bases aligning to TRBD1. Trimming removed 3 bases from V and 0 bases from J; junction bases left unmatched: 7. The CDR3 is 16 residues long. Germline V gene sequence: CDR1 KGHSH, CDR2 LQKENI. The CDR3 nucleotides read TGTGCCAGCTCACCCTCTCGACAGGGTTCTAACTATGGCTACACCTTC. The encoded protein is CASSPSRQGSNYGYTF.

This chain joins TRBV24-1 and TRBJ2-1; 8 bases align to TRBD2. The CDR3 loop spans 17 amino acids. CDR1 and CDR2 (germline): KGHDR, SFDVKD. V lost 7 bases and J lost 0; bases outside the gene matches: 10. In DNA, the CDR3 is TGTGCCACCAGCCGATTTGTAGCGGGGAGCTCCTACAATGAGCAGTTCTTC. Translating it yields CATSRFVAGSSYNEQFF.

V usage is TRBV2 and J usage is TRBJ1-1, with a tentative D call TRBD1 (6 bases). The V end lost 8 bases, the J end lost 0 bases, and 16 bases lay between the germline ends. Germline V gene sequence: CDR1 SNHLY, CDR2 FYNNEI. The CDR3 runs 15 residues. This chain's CDR3 is CASEMDSNMNTEAFF. CDR3 in DNA: TGTGCCAGCGAAATGGACAGTAACATGAACACTGAAGCTTTCTTT.

This clone was seen a few times. V and J are TRBV9 and TRBJ2-7; maybe TRBD2 (5 bases). The CDR3 consists of 15 residues. Germline CDR1 SGDLS, CDR2 YYNGEE. The ends were cut back, 4 bases at V and 7 bases at J, with 21 bases in the middle. For the CDR3, the DNA is TGTGCCAGCAGCCAACTGGCGTCCCCTACGGGAGAGCAGTACTTC. This sequence encodes CASSQLASPTGEQYF.

V is TRBV27 and J is TRBJ1-5; unclear D gene. CDR1 MNHEY and CDR2 SMNVEV come from the germline V gene (reference sequence). The length of the CDR3 is 15 residues. Trimming stripped 0 bases from V and 3 bases from J, with 9 bases between. Here the CDR3 reads CASSLSLPLNQPQHF. Written as DNA, the CDR3 is TGTGCCAGCAGTTTATCTCTACCACTCAATCAGCCCCAGCATTTT.

The J gene is TRBJ2-7, the V gene TRBV14; maybe TRBD1 (5 bases). Germline V gives CDR1 SGHDN, CDR2 FVKESK. Trimming took off 0 bases at V and 6 bases at J, with 9 bases between the two ends. The CDR3 has 13 residues. The CDR3: CASSQDLTAEQYF. The CDR3 DNA sequence: TGTGCCAGCAGCCAAGATCTGACAGCCGAGCAGTACTTC.

The chain recombines TRBV9 with TRBJ2-1, with 8 bases lining up with TRBD2. CDR1 and CDR2 (germline): SGDLS, YYNGEE. This CDR3 spans 17 amino acids. The trim removed 0 bases at V and 0 bases at J, leaving 5 bases unmatched. This CDR3 is CASSVAFGTSSYNEQFF. The CDR3 DNA reads TGTGCCAGCAGCGTAGCCTTCGGGACTAGCTCCTACAATGAGCAGTTCTTC. Filled out from reference TRBV9 and TRBJ2-1, the complete variable domain reads DSGVTQTPKHLITATGQRVTLRCSPRSGDLSVYWYQQSLDQGLQFLIQYYNGEERAKGNILERFSAQQFPDLHSELNLSSLELGDSALYFCASSVAFGTSSYNEQFFGPGTRLTVL.

CDR3 region: CASSEDRVQPQHF. For the CDR3, the DNA is TGCGCCAGCAGTGAGGACAGGGTTCAGCCCCAGCATTTT. The chain couples TRBV10-1 to TRBJ1-5, with 7 nucleotides matching TRBD1. The junction had 1 base not matched to a gene; V was cut back by 2 bases and J by 6 bases. CDR3 size: 13 residues. Germline lookup yields CDR1 WNHNN and CDR2 SYGVQD (reference sequence).

V is TRBV11-2 and J is TRBJ2-7, with 8 bases that match TRBD1. V gave up 5 bases and J gave up 7 bases; unmatched junction bases: 4. The length of the CDR3 is 12 residues. Germline lookup yields CDR1 SGHAT and CDR2 FQNNGV. The chain's CDR3 is CASSPGTGEQYF. The CDR3 region has the DNA TGTGCCAGCAGCCCCGGGACAGGAGAGCAGTACTTC.

This clone was recorded once. The V call is TRBV6-5, the J call TRBJ1-1, with a weak D call TRBD1 (6 bases). Looked up from germline, CDR1 is MNHEY and CDR2 is SVGAGI. V was trimmed by 10 bases and J by 0 bases, leaving 12 bases between them. The CDR3 runs to 13 residues. CDR3 residues: CATTGTMNTEAFF. The CDR3 DNA reads as TGTGCCACCACGGGGACAATGAACACTGAAGCTTTCTTT.

The genes are TRBV7-8 and TRBJ2-7; TRBD2 matches 12 bases. This CDR3 contains 17 residues. J lost 6 bases, V lost 4 bases, and 13 bases had no gene match. Per germline, CDR1 SGHVS and CDR2 FQNEAQ. The CDR3 loop reads CASSSRLAGVEVGEQYF. The DNA for the CDR3 is TGTGCCAGCAGCTCCCGACTAGCGGGAGTGGAGGTTGGCGAGCAGTACTTC.

V usage is TRBV27 and J usage is TRBJ2-7; D perhaps matches TRBD2 (5 bases). The ends were cut back, 3 bases at V and 4 bases at J, with 13 bases in the middle. The length of the CDR3 is 14 residues. The V gene's germline CDR1 is MNHEY and CDR2 SMNVEV (reference sequence). The DNA of the CDR3 is TGTGCCAGCAGTTTTGTTGAGCGGTTTTACGAGCAGTACTTC. Its protein product is CASSFVERFYEQYF.